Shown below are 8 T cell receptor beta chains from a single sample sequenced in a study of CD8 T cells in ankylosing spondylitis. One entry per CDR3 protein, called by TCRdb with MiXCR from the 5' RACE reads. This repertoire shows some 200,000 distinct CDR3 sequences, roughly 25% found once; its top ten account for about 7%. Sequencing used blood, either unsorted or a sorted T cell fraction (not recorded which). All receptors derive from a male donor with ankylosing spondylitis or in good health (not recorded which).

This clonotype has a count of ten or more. The CDR3 loop reads CSAPSASYNEQFF. The DNA of the CDR3 is TGCAGTGCCCCTAGCGCCTCCTACAATGAGCAGTTCTTC. The chain uses TRBV20-1 and TRBJ2-1, with D possibly being TRBD2 (6 bases). The CDR3 length is 13 residues. Trimming removed 6 bases at V and 0 bases at J, with 9 bases between. Germline CDR1 and CDR2: DFQATT and SNEGSKA (reference sequence).

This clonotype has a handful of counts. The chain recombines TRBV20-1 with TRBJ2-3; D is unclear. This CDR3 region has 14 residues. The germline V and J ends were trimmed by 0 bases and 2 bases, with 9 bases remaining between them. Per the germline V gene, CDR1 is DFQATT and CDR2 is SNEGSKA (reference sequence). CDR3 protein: CSAREDGLTDTQYF. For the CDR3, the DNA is TGCAGTGCTAGAGAGGATGGGCTCACAGATACGCAGTATTTT.

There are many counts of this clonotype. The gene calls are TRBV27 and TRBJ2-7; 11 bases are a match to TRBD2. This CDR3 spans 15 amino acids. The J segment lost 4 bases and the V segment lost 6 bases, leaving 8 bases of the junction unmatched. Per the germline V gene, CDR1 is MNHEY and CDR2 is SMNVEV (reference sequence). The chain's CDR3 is CASRDRLAGSYEQYF. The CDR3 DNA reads TGTGCCAGCAGAGACAGACTAGCGGGATCGTACGAGCAGTACTTC.

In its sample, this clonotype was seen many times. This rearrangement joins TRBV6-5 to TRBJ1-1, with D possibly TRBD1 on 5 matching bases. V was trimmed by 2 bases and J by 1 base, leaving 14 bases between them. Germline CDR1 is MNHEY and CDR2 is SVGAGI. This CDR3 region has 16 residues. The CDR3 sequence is CASSYRGPGGNTEAFF. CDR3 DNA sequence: TGTGCCAGCAGTTACAGGGGCCCCGGGGGGAACACTGAAGCTTTCTTT.

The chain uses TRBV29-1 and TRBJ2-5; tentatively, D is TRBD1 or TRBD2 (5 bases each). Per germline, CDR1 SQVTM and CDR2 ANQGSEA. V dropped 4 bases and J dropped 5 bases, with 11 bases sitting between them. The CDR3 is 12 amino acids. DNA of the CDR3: TGCAGCGTTGGGTTAGAGGGGGAGACCCAGTACTTC. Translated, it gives CSVGLEGETQYF.

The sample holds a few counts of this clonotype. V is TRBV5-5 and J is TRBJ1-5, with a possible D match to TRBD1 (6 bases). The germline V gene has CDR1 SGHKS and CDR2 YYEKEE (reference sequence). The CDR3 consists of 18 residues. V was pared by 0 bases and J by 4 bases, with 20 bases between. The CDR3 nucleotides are TGTGCCAGCAGCTTGGATTCGAAAAGGGCAGGGGAGAATCAGCCCCAGCATTTT. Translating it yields CASSLDSKRAGENQPQHF.

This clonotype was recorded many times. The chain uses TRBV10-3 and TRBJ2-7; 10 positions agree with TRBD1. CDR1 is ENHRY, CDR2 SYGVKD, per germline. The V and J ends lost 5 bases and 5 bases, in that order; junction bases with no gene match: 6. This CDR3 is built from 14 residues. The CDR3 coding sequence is TGTGCCATCAGTTCGACAGGGGGCCTTGACGAGCAGTACTTC. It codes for CAISSTGGLDEQYF.

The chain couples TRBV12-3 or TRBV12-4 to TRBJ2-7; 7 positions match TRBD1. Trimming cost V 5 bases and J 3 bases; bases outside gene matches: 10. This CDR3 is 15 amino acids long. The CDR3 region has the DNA TGTGCCAGCAGTCCCCCCGGCAGGGGGTACTACGAGCAGTACTTC. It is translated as CASSPPGRGYYEQYF.